What follows are 23 T cell receptor beta chains derived from one specimen sequenced in a study of post-analysis software for immune sequencing data. The library was made from cDNA and included unique molecular identifiers. One entry per CDR3 protein results from TCRdb running MiXCR on the PCR reads. This sample yields under 200,000 distinct CDR3 sequences, of which roughly 30% are seen a single time; 3% to 3.5% belongs to the top ten. Study-wide results and caveats: Among roughly 5 TRBV segments more frequent in patients than controls were TRBV5-6, TRBV5-1 and TRBV20-1.

These receptors' antigens are unknown. Sequencing was performed on blood. These receptor sequences come from a girl under 18 with multiple sclerosis.

The chain uses TRBV20-1 and TRBJ2-3; 8 positions agree with TRBD2. This CDR3 spans 15 amino acids. Germline CDR1 DFQATT, CDR2 SNEGSKA (reference sequence). With V trimmed by 6 bases and J by 6 bases, 14 bases remained unmatched. The CDR3 DNA sequence: TGCAGTGCCCCAGGCAGACGCGGGAGGTGGGATACGCAGTATTTT. It is translated as CSAPGRRGRWDTQYF.

Concerning this clonotype: This may arise from a read error, as a much more abundant clone is one base away. The CDR3 DNA reads TGTGCCAGCGGAGGGGCAGGGGGCGCAGGGCAGTACTTC. Translating gives CASGGAGGAGQYF. The chain has TRBV6-6 and TRBJ2-7; 8 bases match TRBD1. Germline V lookup: CDR1 MNHNY, CDR2 SVGAGI (reference sequence). After removal of 8 bases from V and 9 bases from J, the junction contained 12 bases not matched to a gene. The CDR3 has 13 residues.

In this sample, this clonotype turned up a few times. The chain has TRBV5-5 and TRBJ2-3, with 12 bases identical to TRBD2. V was clipped by 4 bases and J by 7 bases; unmatched bases: 7. The CDR3 totals 15 residues. CDR1 and CDR2 from the germline V gene are SGHKS and YYEKEE (reference sequence). This CDR3 reads CASSPLAGGSNTQYF. CDR3 sequence (DNA): TGTGCCAGCAGCCCCCTAGCGGGGGGGTCAAATACGCAGTATTTT.

At least ten counts were recorded for this clonotype. The chain recombines TRBV7-3 with TRBJ1-5; D ambiguous. Germline CDR1 is SGHTA and CDR2 is FQGTGA. V was clipped by 3 bases and J by 3 bases, with 6 bases between them. CDR3 length equals 13 residues. CDR3 sequence (DNA): TGTGCCAGCAGCTTGGGTCACAATCAGCCCCAGCATTTT. Translated: CASSLGHNQPQHF.

This clonotype has at least ten counts. V usage is TRBV4-2 and J usage is TRBJ2-5, with TRBD2 identical over 7 bases. With 3 bases clipped from V and 4 bases from J, the junction kept 8 bases outside the gene matches. The CDR3 runs 15 residues. Germline CDR1 and CDR2: LGHNA and YNFKEQ. The CDR3 here is CASSQGSSGGETQYF. CDR3 coding DNA: TGTGCCAGCAGCCAGGGGTCTAGCGGCGGAGAGACCCAGTACTTC.

This clonotype was seen many times. The chain uses TRBV7-6 and TRBJ2-7; D gene unclear. This CDR3 is built from 13 residues. Looked up from germline, CDR1 is SGHVS and CDR2 is FNYEAQ. With 0 bases removed from V and 3 bases from J, the gap between germline ends came to 6 bases. Here the CDR3 DNA reads TGTGCCAGCAGCTTAGCAGCCCACTACGAGCAGTACTTC. This sequence encodes CASSLAAHYEQYF.

There are many counts of this clonotype. The rearrangement links TRBV12-3 or TRBV12-4 to TRBJ1-2, with 7 positions matching TRBD1. The CDR3 runs to 14 residues. After removal of 6 bases from V and 4 bases from J, the junction contained 8 bases not matched to a gene. The CDR3, as DNA: TGTGCCAGCAGACCCCTACAGGGGTCCTATGGCTACACCTTC. Residues: CASRPLQGSYGYTF.

The chain carries TRBV6-1 and TRBJ1-5; TRBD1 agrees at 7 bases. This CDR3 is built from 18 residues. After removal of 6 bases from V and 3 bases from J, the junction contained 17 bases not matched to a gene. Germline V lookup: CDR1 MNHNS, CDR2 SASEGT. The CDR3 loop reads CASRLRRDSRNPNQPQHF. The DNA of the CDR3 is TGTGCCAGCAGGCTCCGTCGGGACAGCCGAAACCCCAATCAGCCCCAGCATTTT.

Many counts were recorded for this clonotype. For the CDR3, the DNA is TGTGCCAGCAGATCACAGGGGCACTACGAGCAGTACTTC. Encoded protein: CASRSQGHYEQYF. The rearrangement joins TRBV7-2 to TRBJ2-7; 7 nucleotides line up with TRBD1. The CDR3 loop spans 13 amino acids. The trim removed 6 bases at V and 3 bases at J, leaving 5 bases unmatched. The germline CDR1 and CDR2 sequences are SGHTA and FQGNSA.

The chain combines TRBV5-5 with TRBJ2-1; 9 bases fit TRBD2. This CDR3 has 16 amino acids. Per the germline V gene, CDR1 is SGHKS and CDR2 is YYEKEE (reference sequence). The junction had 13 bases not matched to a gene; V was cut back by 5 bases and J by 7 bases. In DNA form, the CDR3 reads TGTGCCAGCAGTGAGCTCAGGGCGGGAGGGCGGAATGAGCAGTTCTTC. As protein: CASSELRAGGRNEQFF. Full variable domain (missing parts from reference TRBV5-5 and TRBJ2-1): DAGVTQSPTHLIKTRGQQVTLRCSPISGHKSVSWYQQVLGQGPQFIFQYYEKEERGRGNFPDRFSARQFPNYSSELNVNALLLGDSALYLCASSELRAGGRNEQFFGPGTRLTVL.

In regard to this clonotype: A much larger clone sits a single nucleotide away, making a read error possible. V and J are TRBV12-3 or TRBV12-4 and TRBJ2-3; D is unresolved. CDR3 length equals 15 residues. The CDR3 DNA sequence: TGTGCCAGCAGTTTAGGGGTCAGAAGCACAGATGCGCAGTATTTT. Translation gives CASSLGVRSTDAQYF.

The rearrangement uses TRBV5-1 and TRBJ2-3; 10 bases map to TRBD1. Germline-derived CDR1 and CDR2 are SGHRS and YFSETQ. Germline trimming cut 4 bases from V and 6 bases from J; bases unmatched to any gene: 8. The CDR3 length is 15 residues. CDR3 nucleotide sequence: TGCGCCAGCAGCGCGGCCGGGACAGGGGTGGATACGCAGTATTTT. Its protein product is CASSAAGTGVDTQYF.

The V gene is TRBV5-1, the J gene TRBJ1-1; D remains ambiguous. Germline CDR1 reads SGHRS; CDR2 reads YFSETQ. The V and J ends lost 4 bases and 0 bases respectively, with 7 bases between them. The CDR3 consists of 13 residues. The CDR3 nucleotides are TGCGCCAGCAGCCCTCAGCTGAACACTGAAGCTTTCTTT. It encodes CASSPQLNTEAFF.

In this sample, this clonotype turned up many times. DNA of the CDR3: TGTGCCAGCAGCCAAGATTTTACGTCGGCCAAAAACATTCAGTACTTC. Protein sequence: CASSQDFTSAKNIQYF. The J gene is TRBJ2-4, the V gene TRBV4-2; no clear D gene. The V gene lost 0 bases and the J gene lost 1 base, with 10 bases spanning the gap. The germline V gene has CDR1 LGHNA and CDR2 YNFKEQ. The CDR3 has 16 amino acids.

This clonotype was found many times. The J gene is TRBJ2-7, the V gene TRBV12-3 or TRBV12-4; D uncertain. Trimming shortened V by 0 bases and J by 4 bases, and 10 bases separated the two germline ends. The CDR3 runs to 14 residues. The CDR3 protein is CASSLAPPPYEQYF. The CDR3 DNA follows: TGTGCCAGCAGTTTAGCTCCTCCCCCTTACGAGCAGTACTTC.

The gene calls are TRBV7-9 and TRBJ2-3; the match to TRBD1 covers 7 bases. The CDR3 has 15 amino acids. Per germline, CDR1 SEHNR and CDR2 FQNEAQ (reference sequence). V gave up 6 bases and J gave up 2 bases; unmatched junction bases: 8. CDR3: CASSLTQGNTDTQYF. In DNA, the CDR3 is TGTGCCAGCAGTTTAACACAGGGGAACACAGATACGCAGTATTTT.

The chain couples TRBV20-1 to TRBJ1-2; D ambiguous. The V gene's germline CDR1 is DFQATT and CDR2 SNEGSKA (reference sequence). The CDR3 is made up of 15 amino acids. Trimming took off 1 base at V and 3 bases at J, with 15 bases between the two ends. The CDR3, as DNA: TGCAGTGCTAGAGGTAGTGAGGGAACACACTATGGCTACACCTTC. This gives the protein CSARGSEGTHYGYTF.

Comments on this clonotype: A much larger clone is a single base away; this may be a read error. This sequence joins TRBV6-5 and TRBJ2-7, with D perhaps matching TRBD2 (5 bases). Germline CDR1 and CDR2: MNHEY and SVGAGI. The CDR3 length is 15 residues. The DNA for the CDR3 is TGTGCCAGCAGTTTACGGGGAGAAAGTTCCTGCGAGCAGTACTTC. Its translation is CASSLRGESSCEQYF.

V usage is TRBV2 and J usage is TRBJ2-1; 7 bases agree with TRBD2. The CDR3 length is 13 residues. The germline gives CDR1 SNHLY, CDR2 FYNNEI. V dropped 7 bases and J dropped 8; count of bases not matched to a gene: 8. This CDR3 is CASTPGREHEQFF. Written as DNA, the CDR3 is TGTGCCAGCACCCCCGGGCGGGAGCATGAGCAGTTCTTC.

This clonotype occurred a few times. The V and J genes are TRBV4-2 and TRBJ1-1, with TRBD1 matching 7 bases. V dropped 2 bases and J dropped 0; count of bases not matched to a gene: 18. Germline values: CDR1 LGHNA, CDR2 YNFKEQ. This CDR3 has 20 amino acids. In nucleotides, the CDR3 is TGTGCCAGCAGCCAACAGGACAGGCTCAAATATGGGAATATGAACACTGAAGCTTTCTTT. Translating it yields CASSQQDRLKYGNMNTEAFF.

This clonotype was seen a few times. A read error may account for a junction end that differs from germline. The chain links TRBV6-5 to TRBJ2-1; the D gene is possibly TRBD2 (6 bases). CDR3 size: 14 residues. Germline V lookup: CDR1 MNHEY, CDR2 SVGAGI. DNA for the CDR3: TGTGCCAGCAGTTCAGGTGCGGGATCGAATGGGCAGTTCTTC. It yields the protein CASSSGAGSNGQFF.

The CDR3 DNA follows: TGTGCCAGCAGCAAAGTAACTAGCGGGGACCACCAAGAGACCCAGTACTTC. This translates into CASSKVTSGDHQETQYF. The chain combines TRBV21-1 with TRBJ2-5; TRBD2, the table's D call, lacks a check against the DNA. TRBV21-1 is reported as a pseudogene. The CDR3 consists of 17 residues.

The V call is TRBV4-1, the J call TRBJ1-1; D may be TRBD1 (6 bases). Trimming left V 3 bases short and J 6 bases short, with 20 bases between. Germline assignment: CDR1 MGHRA and CDR2 YSYEKL. This CDR3 is 16 amino acids long. Written as DNA, the CDR3 is TGCGCCAGCAGCCATCTCAAGACAGGTAGAGGCGCTGAAGCTTTCTTT. This translates into CASSHLKTGRGAEAFF.